This T cell receptor (beta chain) was recovered during a study of T cells in Graves' hyperthyroidism and ophthalmopathy. Study-wide results and caveats: Model output signaled ophthalmopathy a median approximately 6 months ahead of onset. Stable hyperthyroidism and ophthalmopathy were separated using 13 V-J signatures.

Patients having uncontrolled infection, another autoimmune disease, pregnancy or lactation were not included. The CDR3 loop spans 15 amino acids. V dropped 2 bases and J dropped 2 bases, with 7 bases sitting between them. CDR1 is MNHEY, CDR2 SVGAGI, per germline. TCR beta CDR3 regions were amplified from RNA. An initial round of RT-PCR targeting the TCR CDR3 relied on the HTBI primer set. TCRdb ran MiXCR on the multiplex PCR reads and lists one entry per CDR3 protein. The table has 450,000 to 700,000 distinct CDR3 sequences, approximately 44% seen once. This clonotype appeared many times. No antigen is known for it.

The receptor was isolated from an adult woman with Graves' disease, either hyperthyroidism or ophthalmopathy (not recorded which). Sequenced material: peripheral blood or thyroid tissue (not recorded which). V gene TRBV6-5 combines with J gene TRBJ2-6; D gene unclear. As DNA, the CDR3 is TGTGCCAGCAGTTACCAAAGGGCTGGGGCCAACGTCCTGACTTTC. It yields the protein CASSYQRAGANVLTF.